The text below deals with one T cell receptor (beta chain). The ends lost 5 bases at V and 6 bases at J; junction bases unmatched: 5. The germline V gene has CDR1 SNHLY and CDR2 FYNNEI. This CDR3 spans 15 amino acids. This specimen comes from a study of blood T cell repertoires in COVID-19. Assay used: immunoSEQ multiplex PCR; TCRdb lists only in-frame clones, some missing. The repertoire consists of 400,000 to 450,000 clones, with 80% to 90% occurring once and the leading ten covering around 1.1%. Recovered participants had two consecutive negative NP/OP PCR tests, healthcare professional clearance, or symptom resolution.

The sequenced material came from PBMCs or T cells enriched from blood (not recorded which). The TCR comes from a man aged 25 to 40 who had recovered from COVID-19. V usage is TRBV2 and J usage is TRBJ2-2; 11 nucleotides agree with TRBD2. CDR3 in DNA: TGTGCCAGCAGTACACTAGCGGGAGAAGCCGGGGAGCTGTTTTTT. Its protein is CASSTLAGEAGELFF.